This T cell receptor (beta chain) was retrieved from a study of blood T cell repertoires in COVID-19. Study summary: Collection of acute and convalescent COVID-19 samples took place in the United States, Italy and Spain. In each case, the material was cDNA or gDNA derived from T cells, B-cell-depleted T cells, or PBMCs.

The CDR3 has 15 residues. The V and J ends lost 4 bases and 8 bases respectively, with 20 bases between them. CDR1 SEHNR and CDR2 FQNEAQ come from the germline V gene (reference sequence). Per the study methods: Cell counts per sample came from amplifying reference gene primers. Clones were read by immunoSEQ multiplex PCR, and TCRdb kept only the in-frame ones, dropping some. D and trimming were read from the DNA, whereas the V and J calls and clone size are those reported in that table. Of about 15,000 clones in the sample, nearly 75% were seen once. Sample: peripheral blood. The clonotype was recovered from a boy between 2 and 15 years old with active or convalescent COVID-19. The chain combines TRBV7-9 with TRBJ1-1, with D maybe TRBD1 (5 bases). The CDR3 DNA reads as TGTGCCAGCAGCTCGTCGGTGGGGCGGATAAGCGAAGCTTTCTTT. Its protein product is CASSSSVGRISEAFF.